This is a list of T cell receptor beta chains from one sample in a study of blood T cells in healthy people across ages. TCRdb fed the 5' RACE reads into MiXCR, producing one record per CDR3 protein. Of around 900,000 distinct CDR3 sequences in the sample, roughly half were seen once. Sequenced sample: blood. The receptors originated from a woman aged 55-69 years in good health. CDR3s include the opening cysteine and the closing phenylalanine or tryptophan. A D gene is named only where the DNA matches it firmly. Where a row states a size, it is once, few, many or the class of an expanded clone; other rows omit it.

v_call,d_call,j_call,clone_size,cdr3_nt,cdr3_aa
TRBV12-3/TRBV12-4,TRBD1,TRBJ2-1,NA,TGTGCCAGCACCCGGGACAGGGCGAGGGCCAATGAGCAGTTCTTC,CASTRDRARANEQFF
TRBV4-3,TRBD2,TRBJ2-3,few,TGCGCCAGCAGCCAAGATAGCGAGCGGGAGAGCACAGATACGCAGTATTTT,CASSQDSERESTDTQYF
TRBV4-1,NA,TRBJ1-2,few,TGCGCCGCCAGCAGTTATAGGGTTAGCGTCTCCGGGCAGGTCAACTATGGCTACACCTTC,CAASSYRVSVSGQVNYGYTF
TRBV6-2/TRBV6-3,TRBD1,TRBJ2-7,NA,TGTGCCAGCAGTTCGGGACAGGGCTATACCTACGAGCAGTACTTC,CASSSGQGYTYEQYF
TRBV4-3,TRBD2,TRBJ2-1,NA,TGCGCCAGCAGCTACGGGACTAGCGGGAGGTCCTCCTACAATGAGCAGTTCTTC,CASSYGTSGRSSYNEQFF
TRBV6-1,TRBD2,TRBJ2-7,NA,TGTGCCAGCAGGCGGACTAGTGTTTACGAGCAGTACTTC,CASRRTSVYEQYF
TRBV25-1,TRBD2,TRBJ2-4,few,TGTGCCAGCAGTCTAGCGGGAGGGCCGAATCGGCAGTACTTC,CASSLAGGPNRQYF
TRBV20-1,NA,TRBJ2-6,few,TGCAGTGCTCCAGGGGCTGGGGCCAACGTCCTGACTTTC,CSAPGAGANVLTF
TRBV20-1,NA,TRBJ1-2,once,TGCAGTGCTAGCACCGGACAGCCCCATAGCTACACCTTC,CSASTGQPHSYTF
TRBV7-2,NA,TRBJ1-5,few,TGTGCCAGCAGCTCGGAGTACAGGTCCAGGGATCAGCCCCAGCATTTT,CASSSEYRSRDQPQHF
TRBV28,NA,TRBJ1-2,NA,TGTGCCAGCAACCCAGGAACAGGGAACTATGGCTACACCTTC,CASNPGTGNYGYTF
TRBV20-1,TRBD2,TRBJ2-7,once,TGCAGTGCTAGAGGGGCCGAAGCGGGAGGTCGGTACGAGCAGTACTTC,CSARGAEAGGRYEQYF